The subject of this entry is one TCR beta chain. Its antigen remains unknown. The sample originates from a study of blood T cell dynamics during melanoma immunotherapy. Study-wide context: Patients with metastatic melanoma got pembrolizumab or nivolumab-ipilimumab as first-line care.

The CDR3 loop spans 12 amino acids. From germline, CDR1 is MGHDK and CDR2 SYGVNS. V trimming: 5 bases; J trimming: 12 bases; junction bases outside the gene matches: 7. Study-level findings and limits: Unlike progressors, later disease-control patients had W3 repertoires gaining clonality or diversity.

Method: immunoSEQ multiplex PCR; TCRdb's copy keeps in-frame clones and lacks some. The sample has over 8,500 clones, over 85% seen once. Regarding time point: pre-treatment baseline. Disease control meant complete response, partial response or stable disease at 12 weeks. Patients with prior systemic cancer treatment, concomitant immunosuppressants, or other active malignancies were excluded. This chain links TRBV25-1 with TRBJ2-1, with 7 bases aligning to TRBD1. The TCR originated in a human donor with melanoma. This specimen was blood, taken from a patient treated with checkpoint blockade. CDR3 DNA: TGTGCCAGCAGTTACCCCTGGACAGGGCAGTTCTTC. It specifies CASSYPWTGQFF. The complete variable domain, with remaining parts taken from reference TRBV25-1 and TRBJ2-1, reads EADIYQTPRYLVIGTGKKITLECSQTMGHDKMYWYQQDPGMELHLIHYSYGVNSTEKGDLSSESTVSRIRTEHFPLTLESARPSHTSQYLCASSYPWTGQFFGPGTRLTVL.